This T cell receptor beta chain was recovered during a study of OX40 agonist ivuxolimab in advanced cancers. Assay: immunoSEQ multiplex PCR; the TCRdb copy retains only in-frame clones and omits some. The data show 80,000 to 100,000 clones, less than 95% seen once. V shed 5 bases and J shed 7 bases, with 14 bases lying between them. The CDR3 totals 14 residues. Germline lookup yields CDR1 MRHNA and CDR2 SNTAGT. This chain joins TRBV6-4 and TRBJ1-4, with TRBD1 as a possible D gene (6 bases). Sequences were derived from CD4+ or CD8+ T cells sorted from blood, sampled in a trial of the OX40 agonist ivuxolimab. The TCR sequence derives from an adult with an advanced solid tumor such as melanoma, head and neck, liver or kidney cancer. CDR3 sequence: CASSPQGGSEKLFF. DNA of the CDR3: TGTGCCAGCAGTCCACAAGGGGGGTCTGAAAAACTGTTTTTT.